What follows describes a single TCR beta chain. The clone's antigen remains unknown. Base qualities are not provided; no much larger clone lies one nucleotide away. TCR CDR3 regions were amplified from genomic DNA by multiplex PCR using the deep immunoSEQ assay. Extracted genomic DNA from each cell subset was spread evenly across all wells of several immunoSEQ 96-well plates, with each plate serving as a replicate. For sorted subsets, about 210 ng of genomic DNA, equivalent to some 30,000 T cell genomes, went into each replicate PCR. Purified libraries were measured with a Qubit 3.0 fluorometer, size-checked on a Bioanalyzer 2100, and measured again with the KAPA Library Quantification kit. A separate single-read 150-cycle Illumina NextSeq 550 flow cell was used to sequence each immunoSEQ 96-well plate. In the source study's methods: Because the immunoSEQ output held only junctional sequences and lacked quality scores, the filtering could not match the filtering applied to full-length reads. Sequences were annotated with PyIR, a Python wrapper for IgBLAST v1.9, using IMGT germline references to assign V/J genes and CDR3. Reads were removed for weak V/J assignments (E-value above 1e-6), missing CDR3, stop codons, out-of-frame junctions, or ambiguous translated residues. V3J clonotypes were defined by identical inferred V gene, J gene, and CDR3 amino acid sequence. The percentage overlap between two repertoires was calculated by dividing the number of shared unique clonotypes by the size of the smaller repertoire. RTK rarefaction, the Chao1 estimator, and Recon v2.1 estimates of unobserved clonotypes were used to assess repertoire richness. For all TCRbeta clonotypes obtained by the gDNA method from a handful of donors, generation probabilities were computed with OLGA. In TCRdb, the immuneACCESS table is reduced to in-frame sequences with V and J assigned. These tables do not hold every clone; where another copy was compared, an unresolved V gene accounts for under half, and the others remain unexplained. V, J and clone size derive from that table, while D and trimming were established from the DNA sequence. The sample table records over 750,000 clones; 90% to 97% of these occur just once. The ten largest make up approximately 0.2% of the sample.

V drops 0 bases and J drops 5 bases, leaving 9 bases in between. The CDR3 covers 13 residues, taking in both the cysteine and the phenylalanine. Only the CDR3 region is kept as DNA, spanning 39 bases read in frame from base 1. CDR1 and CDR2 were assigned from the germline V gene as SGHTS and YDEGEE. The record originates from a study of shared clonotypes between healthy human individuals (dated by TCRdb to 2018 to 2021). About the study as a whole: The cohort comprised a couple of women and a few men aged 18 to 49 years. Per donor, three plates each were used for CD4 naive and CD4 memory, two for CD8 naive, and one for CD8 memory. To estimate repertoire size and how much clonotype sharing occurs between individuals, the study deeply sequenced the blood TCR repertoires of five healthy adults. To increase sequencing depth and limit assay-specific biases, different laboratories used diverse techniques to prepare libraries and sequence TCR repertoires. Each donor's leukapheresis produced roughly between roughly 0.94 and 9.5 billion PBMCs.

CD8 naive samples were obtained by positive selection for CCR7 among CD45RO-negative cells, yielding a CD45RA+CCR7+ population from which TemRA cells were excluded. The donors were healthy, HIV-negative adults with no recently reported acute infections or vaccinations. Every donor was a Caucasian adult living in Nashville, Tennessee, USA. Blood was obtained by leukapheresis, after which PBMCs were separated by Ficoll-Histopaque density gradient centrifugation and cryopreserved in liquid nitrogen vapor phase. Analytical flow cytometry was used to check the purity and quantity of every magnetically sorted T cell population. Genomic DNA was isolated from each sorted fraction and quantified by UV absorbance on a Nanodrop 2000c. Broad study findings and their caveats: Incomplete sequencing was indicated by rarefaction of sorted-subset datasets, despite the large sequencing depth. Pairwise subsampling indicated that sequencing depth was expected to affect the degree of clonotype sharing among donors. Higher generation probabilities were observed for clonotypes shared by all four sorted-subset donors than for non-shared clonotypes. Sampling was limited to blood, and TCR repertoires in tissue likely differ from TCR repertoires in blood. Around 5% of naive CD4, around 3.6% of naive CD8, approximately 2.2% of memory CD4, and about 0.4% of memory CD8 clonotypes were shared across several donors. The small number of donors limited the genetic and exposure-history diversity represented. Larger estimated clonotype richness was generally found for naive subsets than for memory subsets.

This chain joins TRBV5-8 to TRBJ2-7; no D gene is confidently identified. Source material: naive CD8+ T cells sorted from blood. Sample cell subset or site, as interpreted from the label and publication: CD45RA+CCR7+. The origin of this receptor is a man between 25 and 39 years old in good health. The DNA sequence is as follows: TGTGCCAGCAGCTTGGTAAGGCTTCACGAGCAGTACTTC. Its coded protein is CASSLVRLHEQYF.